Detailed here is one T cell receptor (beta chain). Its target is not known. The CDR3 extends over 18 amino acids. The V segment lost 3 bases and the J segment 2 bases; nucleotides outside the gene matches: 10. The germline V gene encodes CDR1 LNHNV and CDR2 YYDKDF (reference sequence). The PCR contained 60 Vbeta and 13 Jbeta primers. Data came from immunoSEQ multiplex PCR; TCRdb stores just in-frame clones and leaves some out. This sample has 100,000 to 150,000 clones, with roughly four fifths found just once. This specimen belongs to a study of cytomegalovirus exposure and HLA in healthy donors. The wider study: In an earlier analysis, some 110 million unique TCR beta sequences were found from about 180 million T cells.

Regarding the study as a whole: In an earlier analysis, in about 530 donors, most V segments appeared productive either ~90% or ~30% of the time. Follow-up analysis later connected one missense variant in DCLRE1C with trimming of TCR beta V- and J-genes.

Material: PBMCs. The sequence was obtained from a man between 50 and 59 years old in good health and CMV-seronegative. The chain carries TRBV15 and TRBJ2-1; TRBD1 aligns across 10 bases. The CDR3 loop reads CATSSTFSGTGAYNEQFF. CDR3 DNA: TGTGCCACCAGCAGCACTTTCTCCGGGACAGGGGCCTACAATGAGCAGTTCTTC. Drawing the rest from reference TRBV15 and TRBJ2-1, the complete variable domain is DAMVIQNPRYQVTQFGKPVTLSCSQTLNHNVMYWYQQKSSQAPKLLFHYYDKDFNNEADTPDNFQSRRPNTSFCFLDIRSPGLGDTAMYLCATSSTFSGTGAYNEQFFGPGTRLTVL.